The 8 T cell receptor beta chains below were found in one sample sequenced in a study of regulatory T cells in long-lasting Graves disease. In building TCR beta libraries, iRepertoire HTBI primers were used together with Arm-PCR of CDR3 regions. TCRdb itself ran the multiplex PCR reads through MiXCR, one entry per CDR3 protein. The profile shows hundreds of thousands of distinct CDR3 sequences, more than 10% of them singletons. The time point: newly diagnosed GD, antithyroid drugs for less than 3 months. Construction of the TCR library relied on RNA isolated from PBMCs. In addition, the sample was reused for a study of T cells in Graves' hyperthyroidism and ophthalmopathy.

Sequenced material: peripheral blood mononuclear cells (PBMCs), taken at new diagnosis, from a patient treated with antithyroid drugs. These receptors came from a woman aged 25 to 39 with Graves disease.

This clonotype was observed at least ten times. The rearrangement links TRBV12-3 or TRBV12-4 to TRBJ1-1, with 7 bases that match TRBD1. This CDR3 contains 14 residues. V lost 6 bases to trimming and J lost 3 bases; unmatched junction nucleotides: 7. In nucleotides, the CDR3 is TGTGCCAGCAGCCTTAAACAGGGGTACACTGAAGCTTTCTTT. This codes for CASSLKQGYTEAFF.

In its sample, this clonotype was seen many times. The chain links TRBV3-1 to TRBJ2-1; D is ambiguous. The CDR3 extends over 17 amino acids. V lost 2 bases, J lost 7 bases, and 21 bases lay in between. In germline, CDR1 is LGHDT, CDR2 YNNKEL (reference sequence). The CDR3 DNA reads as TGTGCCAGCAGCCAATATAATCCGAGTCCGGTTTGGAATGAGCAGTTCTTC. Translation: CASSQYNPSPVWNEQFF.

The genes are TRBV7-8 and TRBJ2-3; a weak D match, TRBD2 (5 bases). The CDR3 runs 13 residues. Trimming took 3 bases from V and 6 from J, leaving 10 bases between them. In germline, CDR1 is SGHVS, CDR2 FQNEAQ. The DNA of the CDR3 is TGTGCCAGCAGCTTGACCGGGATTGATACGCAGTATTTT. The encoded protein is CASSLTGIDTQYF. The full variable domain, its missing parts supplied by reference TRBV7-8 and TRBJ2-3, is GAGVSQSPRYKVAKRGQDVALRCDPISGHVSLFWYQQALGQGPEFLTYFQNEAQLDKSGLPSDRFFAERPEGSVSTLKIQRTQQEDSAVYLCASSLTGIDTQYFGPGTRLTVL.

This clonotype was seen more than once but under ten times. V usage is TRBV11-3 and J usage is TRBJ1-1; 10 bases match TRBD1. Per the germline V gene, CDR1 is SGHNT and CDR2 is YENEEA. J gave up 3 bases and V 5 bases, and 6 bases lay outside the gene matches. This CDR3 contains 15 residues. The CDR3: CASSPDRGQYTEAFF. The CDR3, as DNA: TGTGCCAGCAGCCCCGACAGGGGGCAATACACTGAAGCTTTCTTT.

As regards this clonotype: Because it lacks the conserved phenylalanine or tryptophan at the end, this CDR3 is likely a read error. CDR3 protein: CATSDWDSQETQYL. As DNA, the CDR3 is TGTGCCACCAGTGATTGGGACTCTCAAGAGACCCAGTACCTC. V usage is TRBV24-1 and J usage is TRBJ2-5; perhaps TRBD2 as D (6 bases). The CDR3 runs to 14 residues. Germline loops: CDR1 KGHDR, CDR2 SFDVKD. Trimming left V 2 bases short and J 2 bases short, with 8 bases between.

This clonotype has ten or more counts. The chain is built from TRBV13 and TRBJ2-7; D might be TRBD1 or TRBD2, each matching 7 bases. Germline CDR1 PRHDT, CDR2 FYEKMQ (reference sequence). CDR3 length equals 17 residues. V gave up 4 bases and J gave up 5 bases, with 24 bases separating them. CDR3 sequence: CASSSTPGTDGGDEQYF. CDR3 bases: TGTGCCAGCAGCTCTACCCCCGGGACAGATGGGGGGGACGAGCAGTACTTC. The whole variable domain, filled in from reference TRBV13 and TRBJ2-7, reads AAGVIQSPRHLIKEKRETATLKCYPIPRHDTVYWYQQGPGQDPQFLISFYEKMQSDKGSIPDRFSAQQFSDYHSELNMSSLELGDSALYFCASSSTPGTDGGDEQYFGPGTRLTVT.

This clonotype was seen ten or more times. This chain links TRBV30 with TRBJ1-4; D remains unclear. The length of the CDR3 is 15 residues. Germline V lookup: CDR1 GTSNPN, CDR2 SVGIG (reference sequence). Between the trimmed V and J ends, which lost 0 bases and 0 bases, there was a span of 8 bases. The CDR3 bases are TGTGCCTGGAGTGTATCACTCGCAACTAATGAAAAACTGTTTTTT. Amino acids: CAWSVSLATNEKLFF.

The rearrangement links TRBV29-1 to TRBJ1-1; D not certain. Trimming took off 0 bases at V and 5 bases at J, with 7 bases between the two ends. The CDR3 consists of 12 residues. CDR1 is SQVTM, CDR2 ANQGSEA, per germline. CDR3 sequence (DNA): TGCAGCGTTGAAGATCTTTGGACTGAAGCTTTCTTT. Amino acid sequence: CSVEDLWTEAFF.